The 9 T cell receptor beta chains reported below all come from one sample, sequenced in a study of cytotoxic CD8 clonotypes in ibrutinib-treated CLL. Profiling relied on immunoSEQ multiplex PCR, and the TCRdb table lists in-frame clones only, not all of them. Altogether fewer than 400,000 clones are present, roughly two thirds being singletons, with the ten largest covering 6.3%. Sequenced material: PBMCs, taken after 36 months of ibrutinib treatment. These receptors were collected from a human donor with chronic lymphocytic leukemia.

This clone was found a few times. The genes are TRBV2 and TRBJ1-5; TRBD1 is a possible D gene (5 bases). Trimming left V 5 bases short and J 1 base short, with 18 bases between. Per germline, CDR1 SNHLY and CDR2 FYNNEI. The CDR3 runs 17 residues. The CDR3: CASSLYGTLGSNQPQHF. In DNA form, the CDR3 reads TGTGCCAGCAGTCTTTATGGGACCCTGGGCAGCAATCAGCCCCAGCATTTT. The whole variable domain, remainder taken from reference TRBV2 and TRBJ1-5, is EPEVTQTPSHQVTQMGQEVILRCVPISNHLYFYWYRQILGQKVEFLVSFYNNEISEKSEIFDDQFSVERPDGSNFTLKIRSTKLEDSAMYFCASSLYGTLGSNQPQHFGDGTRLSIL.

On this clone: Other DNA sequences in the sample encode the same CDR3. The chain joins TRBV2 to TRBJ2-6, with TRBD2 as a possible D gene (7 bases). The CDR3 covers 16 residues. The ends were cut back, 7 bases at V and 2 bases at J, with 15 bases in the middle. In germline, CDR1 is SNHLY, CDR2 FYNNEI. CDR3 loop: CASTIGGGAGANVLTF. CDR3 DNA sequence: TGTGCCAGCACCATAGGGGGAGGGGCTGGGGCCAACGTCCTGACTTTC.

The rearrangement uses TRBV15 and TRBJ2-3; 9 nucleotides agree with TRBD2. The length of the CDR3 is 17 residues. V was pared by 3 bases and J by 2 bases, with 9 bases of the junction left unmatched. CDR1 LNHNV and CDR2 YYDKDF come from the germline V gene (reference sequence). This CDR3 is CATSRDLTSGITDTQYF. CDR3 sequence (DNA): TGTGCCACCAGCAGGGATCTGACTAGCGGAATCACAGATACGCAGTATTTT.

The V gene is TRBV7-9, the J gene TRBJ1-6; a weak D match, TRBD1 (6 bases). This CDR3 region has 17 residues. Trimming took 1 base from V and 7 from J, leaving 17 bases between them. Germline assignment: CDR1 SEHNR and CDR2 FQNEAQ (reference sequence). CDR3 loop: CASSLGTQIRGNSPLHF. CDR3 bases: TGTGCCAGCAGCTTAGGGACCCAGATAAGGGGGAATTCACCCCTCCACTTT.

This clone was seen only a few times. CDR3: CASSLEVEALGYTF. CDR3 bases: TGCGCCAGCAGCTTGGAGGTCGAGGCGTTAGGCTACACCTTC. V usage is TRBV5-1 and J usage is TRBJ1-2; D is unclear. V lost 0 bases and J 8 bases, leaving 14 bases between the germline ends. The CDR3 totals 14 residues. Germline V gives CDR1 SGHRS, CDR2 YFSETQ.

CDR3 protein: CASSRSGNTEAFF. CDR3 nucleotide sequence: TGTGCCAGCAGTCGGTCGGGTAACACTGAAGCTTTCTTT. The chain has TRBV25-1 and TRBJ1-1; D uncertain. V was pared by 5 bases and J by 2 bases, with 9 bases between. The CDR3 spans 13 residues. CDR1 and CDR2 from the germline V gene are MGHDK and SYGVNS.

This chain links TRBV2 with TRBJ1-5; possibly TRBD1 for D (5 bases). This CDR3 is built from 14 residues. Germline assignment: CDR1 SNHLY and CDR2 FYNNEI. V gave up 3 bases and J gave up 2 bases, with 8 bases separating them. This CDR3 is CASSEGGGNQPQHF. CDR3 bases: TGTGCCAGCAGTGAGGGGGGGGGCAATCAGCCCCAGCATTTT.

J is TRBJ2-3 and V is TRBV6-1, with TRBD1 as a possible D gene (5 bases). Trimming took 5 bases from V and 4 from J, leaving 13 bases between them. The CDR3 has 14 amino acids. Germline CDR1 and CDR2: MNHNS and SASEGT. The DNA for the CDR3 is TGTGCCAGCAGTACCCAAGGGGCCCCAGATACGCAGTATTTT. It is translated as CASSTQGAPDTQYF.

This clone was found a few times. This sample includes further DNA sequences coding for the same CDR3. CDR3 region: CATSSGLANTGELFF. Here the CDR3 DNA reads TGTGCCACCAGCAGCGGACTAGCCAACACCGGGGAGCTGTTTTTT. This chain joins TRBV15 and TRBJ2-2; TRBD2 matches 8 bases. Germline lookup yields CDR1 LNHNV and CDR2 YYDKDF (reference sequence). The CDR3 has 15 residues. The ends lost 3 bases at V and 2 bases at J; junction bases unmatched: 2.